Listed here is a single T cell receptor beta chain. The antigen is unknown. Assay: immunoSEQ multiplex PCR; the TCRdb copy retains only in-frame clones and omits some. This table holds approximately 110,000 clones, 80% to 95% found once. Trimming took 7 bases from V and 4 from J, leaving 13 bases between them. The CDR3 loop spans 13 amino acids. Germline CDR1 and CDR2: KGHSY and FQNENV. The source of the sample is a study of CD4+ T cells in melanoma. General study findings and limits: CD8+ T cell, macrophage and B cell function reportedly correlated with neoantigen-specific CD4+ T cells.

The V call is TRBV16, the J call TRBJ1-1, with D uncertain. Sequencing was performed on peripheral blood. This receptor was taken from a human donor with melanoma. In nucleotides, the CDR3 is TGTGCCAGCACCAACCTTGTAGGCACTGAAGCTTTCTTT. Translated: CASTNLVGTEAFF.